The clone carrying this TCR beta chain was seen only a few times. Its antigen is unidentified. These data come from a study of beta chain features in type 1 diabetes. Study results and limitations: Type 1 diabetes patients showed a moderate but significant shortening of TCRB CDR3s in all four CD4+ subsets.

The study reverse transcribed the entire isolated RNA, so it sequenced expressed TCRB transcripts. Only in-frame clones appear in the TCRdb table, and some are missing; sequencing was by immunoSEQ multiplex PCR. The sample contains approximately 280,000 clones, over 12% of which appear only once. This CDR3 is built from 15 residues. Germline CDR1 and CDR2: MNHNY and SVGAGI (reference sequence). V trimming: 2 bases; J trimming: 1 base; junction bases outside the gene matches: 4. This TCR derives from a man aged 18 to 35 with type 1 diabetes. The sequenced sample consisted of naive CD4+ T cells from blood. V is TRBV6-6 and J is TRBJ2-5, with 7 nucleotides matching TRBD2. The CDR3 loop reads CASSYAGGSQETQYF. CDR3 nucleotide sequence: TGTGCCAGCAGTTACGCCGGGGGGAGCCAAGAGACCCAGTACTTC.